Given below is one T cell receptor beta chain in context. Trimming took off 3 bases at V and 4 bases at J, with 19 bases between the two ends. There are 16 residues in the CDR3. Germline-derived CDR1 and CDR2 are SGHVS and FQNEAQ. These data come from a study of blood T cell repertoires in COVID-19. At the level of the study: In each case, the material was cDNA or gDNA derived from T cells, B-cell-depleted T cells, or PBMCs.

The table came from immunoSEQ multiplex PCR; TCRdb's copy has only in-frame clones and leaves some out. Of hundreds of thousands of clones listed, more than 80% are singletons. The sample taken for sequencing was peripheral blood. This TCR was sampled from a woman aged 25 to 45 with COVID-19, enrolled during active disease. V and J are TRBV7-8 and TRBJ2-7; weak D call: TRBD2 (6 bases). DNA of the CDR3: TGTGCCAGCAGCTTCGCGTCCACACCCAGCGGGTACGAGCAGTACGTC. It codes for CASSFASTPSGYEQYV.